The clone carrying this T cell receptor beta chain is categorized as medium-sized (0.01 to 0.1%). V dropped 2 bases and J dropped 5 bases, with 7 bases sitting between them. This CDR3 region has 13 residues. Looked up from germline, CDR1 is SGHTA and CDR2 is FQGNSA. In TCRdb, the 5' RACE reads were re-called with MiXCR into one record per CDR3 protein. The repertoire holds more than 6,500 distinct CDR3 sequences, less than 40% seen once, with around 7% in the top ten. The source is a female donor with breast cancer. The chain uses TRBV7-2 and TRBJ1-5; D remains ambiguous. Source material: tumor-infiltrating memory CD4+ T cells sorted from the breast tumor. As to subset: memory CD4+ T cells, CD4+CD45RO+CD25-. Written as DNA, the CDR3 is TGTGCCAGCAGCTTAACCATTCATCAGCCCCAGCATTTT. Protein sequence: CASSLTIHQPQHF.